This is a list of T cell receptor beta chains from one sample in a study of cytomegalovirus exposure and HLA in healthy donors. Method: immunoSEQ multiplex PCR; TCRdb's copy keeps in-frame clones and lacks some. The table has around 160,000 clones, around 68% seen once. Source material: PBMCs. The receptor set was obtained from a woman aged 40 to 49 in good health and CMV-seropositive. CDR3s include the opening cysteine and the closing phenylalanine or tryptophan. The D gene is left open where the match is weak. Clone size is shown for a subset of rows, as once, few, many or a class of expanded clone.

TRBD1 | TRBJ2-3 | few | TRBV7-3 | CASSAQTGGAPDTQYF | TGTGCCAGCAGCGCCCAGACAGGGGGCGCCCCAGATACGCAGTATTTT
TRBD1 | TRBJ1-2 | - | TRBV5-4 | CASRNGSLVGGYPF | TGTGCCAGCAGGAACGGATCGTTAGTAGGGGGCTACCCCTTC
- | TRBJ1-1 | - | TRBV7-9 | CANSYTEYTEAFF | TGTGCCAACAGCTATACAGAGTACACTGAAGCTTTCTTT
- | TRBJ1-1 | few | TRBV7-2 | CASSLEAGTEAFF | TGTGCCAGCAGCTTAGAGGCGGGGACTGAAGCTTTCTTT
TRBD1 | TRBJ1-1 | - | TRBV27 | CARSTGGTEAFF | TGTGCCAGGTCGACAGGGGGCACTGAAGCTTTCTTT
- | TRBJ2-3 | few | TRBV28 | CASRPGGAGPTTDTQYF | TGTGCCAGCAGACCTGGAGGGGCGGGGCCTACCACAGATACGCAGTATTTT
- | TRBJ1-1 | - | TRBV7-3 | CASSLTGGGVARTEAFF | TGTGCCAGCAGCTTAACCGGGGGTGGGGTGGCAAGAACTGAAGCTTTCTTT
- | TRBJ1-1 | - | TRBV5-1 | CASSLQGSEGTEAFF | TGCGCCAGCAGCTTACAGGGTTCAGAGGGGACTGAAGCTTTCTTT
- | TRBJ1-2 | - | TRBV11-2 | CASSSIWRGLYGYTF | TGTGCCAGCAGCTCCATTTGGCGGGGGCTCTATGGCTACACCTTC
TRBD2 | TRBJ2-1 | - | TRBV5-1 | CASSAGVEQFF | TGCGCCAGCAGCGCGGGGGTGGAGCAGTTCTTC
- | TRBJ2-1 | - | TRBV7-9 | CASSLFGRAVDEQFF | TGTGCCAGCAGCTTATTTGGCAGGGCCGTGGATGAGCAGTTCTTC
TRBD1 | TRBJ1-4 | - | TRBV6-5 | CASSYLRDRGEKLFF | TGTGCCAGCAGTTACCTCCGGGACAGAGGTGAAAAACTGTTTTTT
TRBD1 | TRBJ1-2 | few | TRBV10-3 | CAISGQGGGGNYGYTF | TGTGCCATCAGTGGACAGGGGGGTGGGGGTAACTATGGCTACACCTTC
- | TRBJ2-7 | - | TRBV11-3 | CASSLGRSGGEQYF | TGTGCCAGCAGTCTCGGACGAAGCGGTGGGGAGCAGTACTTC
- | TRBJ2-3 | once | TRBV6-6 | CATRGGQSTDTQYF | TGTGCCACCCGGGGAGGACAAAGCACAGATACGCAGTATTTT
TRBD1 | TRBJ2-7 | - | TRBV7-2 | CASSLGGQARTYEQYF | TGTGCCAGCAGCTTAGGCGGACAGGCTCGTACCTACGAGCAGTACTTC
TRBD1 | TRBJ2-7 | - | TRBV5-1 | CASSLTGGISYEQYF | TGCGCCAGCAGTTTAACAGGGGGGATCTCCTACGAGCAGTACTTC
- | TRBJ2-7 | - | TRBV7-9 | CASSFGGTYEQYF | TGTGCCAGCAGCTTCGGGGGAACCTACGAGCAGTACTTC
- | TRBJ2-3 | - | TRBV29-1 | CSVDGGVKDTQYF | TGCAGCGTTGATGGCGGGGTCAAAGATACGCAGTATTTT
- | TRBJ1-5 | - | TRBV7-2 | CASSLRPYSNQPQHF | TGTGCCAGCAGCTTGAGGCCTTATAGCAATCAGCCCCAGCATTTT
- | TRBJ2-1 | few | TRBV20-1 | CSAVRGNEQFF | TGCAGTGCGGTACGGGGGAATGAGCAGTTCTTC
TRBD2 | TRBJ2-3 | few | TRBV5-4 | CASSLFRRLAAADTQYF | TGTGCCAGCAGCTTGTTTAGGAGACTAGCCGCCGCAGATACGCAGTATTTT
- | TRBJ2-3 | - | TRBV28 | CASSSHGGEETDTQYF | TGTGCCAGCAGTTCCCACGGCGGGGAGGAAACAGATACGCAGTATTTT
- | TRBJ1-2 | - | TRBV19 | CASSRWGSNYRNYGYTF | TGTGCCAGTAGCCGGTGGGGCAGCAACTATCGGAACTATGGCTACACCTTC
TRBD1 | TRBJ2-7 | few | TRBV5-4 | CASSLAKDREDEQYF | TGTGCCAGCAGCTTGGCCAAGGACAGGGAGGACGAGCAGTACTTC
TRBD2 | TRBJ2-4 | few | TRBV6-1 | CASSGLAGPRQYF | TGTGCCAGCAGTGGACTAGCGGGGCCGAGACAGTACTTC
TRBD2 | TRBJ2-3 | many | TRBV4-1 | CASRPSGSTDTQYF | TGCGCCAGCAGGCCTAGCGGATCCACAGATACGCAGTATTTT
TRBD2 | TRBJ2-7 | - | TRBV5-4 | CASSRGGASGEQYF | TGTGCCAGCAGCCGCGGGGGGGCCTCGGGCGAGCAGTACTTC
- | TRBJ1-4 | - | TRBV25-1 | CASSVGAVNEKLFF | TGTGCCAGCAGTGTTGGGGCAGTTAATGAAAAACTGTTTTTT
- | TRBJ1-6 | few | TRBV9 | CASSVQGHNSPLHF | TGTGCCAGCAGCGTCCAGGGGCATAATTCACCCCTCCACTTT
TRBD1 | TRBJ2-1 | - | TRBV5-1 | CASSHTGESFYNEQFF | TGCGCCAGCAGCCACACAGGGGAAAGCTTCTACAATGAGCAGTTCTTC
- | TRBJ2-1 | - | TRBV18 | CASSTTRVGEQFF | TGTGCCAGCTCAACGACTAGAGTTGGAGAGCAGTTCTTC
- | TRBJ2-3 | - | TRBV12-5 | CASGMTSSDTQYF | TGTGCTAGTGGCATGACTAGTTCAGATACGCAGTATTTT
- | TRBJ1-1 | - | TRBV7-2 | CASSLVFRGGNTEAFF | TGTGCCAGCAGCTTAGTGTTCCGGGGGGGGAACACTGAAGCTTTCTTT
TRBD2 | TRBJ2-2 | - | TRBV7-2 | CASSQTSGSNTGELFF | TGTGCCAGCAGCCAGACTAGCGGGTCGAACACCGGGGAGCTGTTTTTT
- | TRBJ1-4 | - | TRBV27 | CASSPDLGRATDEKLFF | TGTGCCAGCAGCCCGGATCTCGGGCGGGCGACCGATGAAAAACTGTTTTTT
TRBD2 | TRBJ2-1 | - | TRBV7-9 | CASSLALGRAGGNEQFF | TGTGCCAGCAGCTTAGCGCTGGGGAGGGCCGGCGGGAATGAGCAGTTCTTC
TRBD1 | TRBJ1-5 | - | TRBV28 | CASSWTGPNQPQHF | TGTGCCAGCAGTTGGACAGGTCCTAATCAGCCCCAGCATTTT
- | TRBJ1-2 | - | TRBV6-6 | CASIHRVQMGYTF | TGTGCCAGCATCCACAGGGTACAGATGGGCTACACCTTC
TRBD1 | TRBJ1-2 | few | TRBV19 | CASSQYQGAEGYTF | TGTGCCAGTAGCCAATACCAGGGGGCAGAAGGCTACACCTTC
TRBD2 | TRBJ2-5 | - | TRBV28 | CASSSGLAGRETQYF | TGTGCCAGCAGCTCCGGACTAGCGGGACGGGAGACCCAGTACTTC
- | TRBJ1-5 | - | TRBV10-1 | CASRQGPLGYQPQHF | TGCGCCAGCAGACAGGGACCCCTAGGTTACCAGCCCCAGCATTTT
TRBD1 | TRBJ1-2 | - | TRBV19 | CASLAGGDSYGYTF | TGTGCCAGTTTAGCAGGGGGCGATTCGTATGGCTACACCTTC
- | TRBJ1-6 | - | TRBV6-5 | CASSYGGNNSPLNF | TGTGCCAGCAGTTACGGGGGGAATAATTCACCCCTCAACTTT
- | TRBJ1-2 | - | TRBV5-1 | CASSLGQDYGYTF | TGCGCCAGCAGCTTGGGGCAGGACTATGGCTACACCTTC
TRBD1 | TRBJ2-3 | - | TRBV18 | CASSPPTGAGDTQYF | TGTGCCAGCTCACCGCCGACAGGGGCGGGAGATACGCAGTATTTT
TRBD1 | TRBJ2-5 | - | TRBV6-8 | CASSYIFVDRGHVETQYF | TGTGCCAGCAGTTACATATTTGTAGACAGGGGGCATGTAGAGACCCAGTACTTC
- | TRBJ2-3 | - | TRBV27 | CASSLPSGSTDTQYF | TGTGCCAGCAGTCTACCCTCGGGAAGCACAGATACGCAGTATTTT
- | TRBJ2-1 | - | TRBV6-1 | CASSGSRDKAPGVEQFF | TGTGCCAGCAGTGGCAGCCGGGACAAAGCCCCCGGAGTTGAGCAGTTCTTC